Presented here are 27 T cell receptor beta chains from one specimen sequenced in a study of T cell responses to AZD1222 COVID-19 vaccine. Clones were sequenced by immunoSEQ multiplex PCR, and TCRdb holds only the in-frame ones, with some missing. The top ten hold roughly 4.5% of the sample, which has approximately 100,000 clones, roughly nine tenths seen once. Sequences were derived from peripheral blood, sampled on day 0 of AZD1222 vaccination. The receptor set was obtained from an adult in good health.

The chain couples TRBV4-2 to TRBJ1-6, with a possible D match to TRBD1 (5 bases). V lost 4 bases and J 8 bases, leaving 15 bases between the germline ends. Germline V gene lookup returns CDR1 LGHNA and CDR2 YNFKEQ. The CDR3 consists of 15 residues. In nucleotides, the CDR3 is TGTGCCAGCAGCCCCGGAGGGGACTCTGATTCACCCCTCCACTTT. It specifies CASSPGGDSDSPLHF.

The chain carries TRBV10-3 and TRBJ2-3; tentatively, D is TRBD2 (5 bases). V was shortened by 4 bases and J by 4 bases, with 9 bases between the two germline ends. Per germline, CDR1 ENHRY and CDR2 SYGVKD. The CDR3 is made up of 13 amino acids. The CDR3 sequence: CAISAGVPDTQYF. Written as DNA, the CDR3 is TGTGCCATCAGTGCCGGGGTGCCAGATACGCAGTATTTT.

This chain links TRBV9 with TRBJ1-1; D is unresolved. CDR1 and CDR2 (germline): SGDLS, YYNGEE. The length of the CDR3 is 14 residues. V lost 0 bases, J lost 6 bases, and 12 bases lay in between. CDR3 protein: CASSVEFVGPEAFF. The CDR3 DNA reads as TGTGCCAGCAGCGTAGAATTCGTGGGCCCTGAAGCTTTCTTT.

In this sample, this clone turned up a few times. The chain uses TRBV11-2 and TRBJ2-7, with D uncertain. Looked up from germline, CDR1 is SGHAT and CDR2 is FQNNGV. There are 15 residues in the CDR3. V dropped 0 bases and J dropped 4 bases, with 13 bases sitting between them. The CDR3 DNA is TGTGCCAGCAGCTTAGATTTGACCAAGGGATACGAGCAGTACTTC. Translation gives CASSLDLTKGYEQYF.

In its sample, this clone was seen once. The chain combines TRBV7-3 with TRBJ2-1, with 7 bases identical to TRBD2. In germline, CDR1 is SGHTA, CDR2 FQGTGA. The CDR3 is 15 amino acids. Trimming cost V 4 bases and J 4 bases; bases outside gene matches: 7. Here the CDR3 reads CASSSGGGNYNEQFF. DNA for the CDR3: TGTGCCAGCAGCTCCGGCGGGGGTAATTACAATGAGCAGTTCTTC. Supplemented by reference TRBV7-3 and TRBJ2-1, the full variable domain reads GAGVSQTPSNKVTEKGKYVELRCDPISGHTALYWYRQSLGQGPEFLIYFQGTGAADDSGLPNDRFFAVRPEGSVSTLKIQRTERGDSAVYLCASSSGGGNYNEQFFGPGTRLTVL.

The chain is built from TRBV28 and TRBJ1-2, with D uncertain. V lost 3 bases and J 5 bases, leaving 7 bases between the germline ends. Germline values: CDR1 MDHEN, CDR2 SYDVKM. CDR3 length: 12 residues. DNA for the CDR3: TGTGCCAGCAGTTTCGACCGGTATGGCTACACCTTC. Protein: CASSFDRYGYTF.

The CDR3 protein is CASSEGLHGNQPQHF. CDR3 nucleotides: TGTGCCAGCAGTGAAGGGCTCCACGGGAATCAGCCCCAGCATTTT. The chain joins TRBV2 to TRBJ1-5; D remains unclear. The V and J ends lost 1 base and 4 bases respectively, with 11 bases between them. This CDR3 has 15 amino acids. Germline V gives CDR1 SNHLY, CDR2 FYNNEI.

The chain carries TRBV12-3 or TRBV12-4 and TRBJ2-7; D is ambiguous. V gave up 8 bases and J gave up 7 bases, with 18 bases separating them. The CDR3 runs to 13 residues. CDR3 in DNA: TGTGCCAGCTCCCCCGAGAGGCTGGGGGAGCAGTACTTC. This codes for CASSPERLGEQYF.

A few counts support this clone. V is TRBV2 and J is TRBJ1-1; 7 nucleotides align to TRBD1. The J segment lost 4 bases and the V segment lost 0 bases, leaving 5 bases of the junction unmatched. This CDR3 region has 15 residues. Germline-derived CDR1 and CDR2 are SNHLY and FYNNEI. Here the CDR3 reads CASSEALAGGTEAFF. The CDR3 DNA is TGTGCCAGCAGTGAAGCTCTCGCAGGGGGCACTGAAGCTTTCTTT.

This chain joins TRBV19 and TRBJ1-2; 12 nucleotides match TRBD1. CDR3 length: 15 residues. In germline, CDR1 is LNHDA, CDR2 SQIVND (reference sequence). The V and J ends lost 7 bases and 7 bases, in that order; junction bases with no gene match: 10. CDR3 nucleotides: TGTGCCAGTACGGGCGGGGACAGGGGGCAGCTTGGCTACACCTTC. It is translated as CASTGGDRGQLGYTF.

The gene calls are TRBV9 and TRBJ2-1; tentative D call: TRBD2 (6 bases). Trimming pared 0 bases from V and 6 bases from J, leaving 7 bases between. Germline CDR1 reads SGDLS; CDR2 reads YYNGEE. The CDR3 runs to 13 residues. Written as DNA, the CDR3 is TGTGCCAGCAGCGTAGGGGGAGGCAATGAGCAGTTCTTC. The encoded protein is CASSVGGGNEQFF. Combining the CDR3 with reference TRBV9 and TRBJ2-1 gives the whole variable domain DSGVTQTPKHLITATGQRVTLRCSPRSGDLSVYWYQQSLDQGLQFLIQYYNGEERAKGNILERFSAQQFPDLHSELNLSSLELGDSALYFCASSVGGGNEQFFGPGTRLTVL.

The rearrangement joins TRBV19 to TRBJ2-4, with 8 bases identical to TRBD1. The CDR3 has 15 residues. Trimming took 7 bases from V and 3 from J; bases not matched to a gene: 8. CDR1 is LNHDA, CDR2 SQIVND, per germline (reference sequence). DNA of the CDR3: TGTGCCAGTACCGACGGACAGGGCGGCAAAAACATTCAGTACTTC. This gives the protein CASTDGQGGKNIQYF.

This chain links TRBV7-6 with TRBJ2-6; D possibly corresponds to TRBD1 (5 bases). There are 17 residues in the CDR3. Germline-derived CDR1 and CDR2 are SGHVS and FNYEAQ. The ends were cut back, 5 bases at V and 4 bases at J, with 18 bases in the middle. CDR3 region: CASSPRQTRGGANVLTF. The CDR3 DNA reads as TGTGCCAGCAGCCCCCGACAGACCCGTGGCGGGGCCAACGTCCTGACTTTC.

The rearrangement joins TRBV7-6 to TRBJ1-1; 9 nucleotides line up with TRBD1. The V and J ends lost 5 bases and 1 base, in that order; junction bases with no gene match: 5. CDR1 SGHVS and CDR2 FNYEAQ come from the germline V gene. This CDR3 spans 15 amino acids. Written as DNA, the CDR3 is TGTGCCAGCAGCCCCCCGGGACAGGGGAACACTGAAGCTTTCTTT. Encoded protein: CASSPPGQGNTEAFF.

The chain is built from TRBV6-5 and TRBJ2-5, with no clear D. Germline V CDR1 and CDR2: MNHEY, SVGAGI. This CDR3 contains 14 residues. V was shortened by 6 bases and J by 0 bases, with 11 bases between the two germline ends. CDR3 protein: CASSPGPNQETQYF. CDR3 in DNA: TGTGCCAGCAGCCCAGGACCTAACCAAGAGACCCAGTACTTC.

This chain uses TRBV5-5 with TRBJ2-7, with D hard to call. The CDR3 extends over 14 amino acids. Germline loops: CDR1 SGHKS, CDR2 YYEKEE (reference sequence). Trimming cost V 0 bases and J 2 bases, with 9 bases left between them. The CDR3 is CASSLGRGPYEQYF. CDR3 DNA sequence: TGTGCCAGCAGCTTGGGGAGAGGACCCTACGAGCAGTACTTC.

The chain has TRBV12-3 or TRBV12-4 and TRBJ1-1; TRBD1 is a possible D gene (6 bases). The V end was cut by 1 base, the J end by 4 bases, with 7 bases between. CDR3 length: 13 amino acids. The CDR3 region is CASSLGGGTEAFF. As DNA, the CDR3 is TGTGCCAGCAGTTTAGGAGGGGGCACTGAAGCTTTCTTT.

This clone was detected only once. The chain carries TRBV7-6 and TRBJ2-3; 7 bases line up with TRBD1. The CDR3 spans 16 residues. Trimming took 2 bases from V and 2 from J; bases not matched to a gene: 7. The germline CDR1 and CDR2 sequences are SGHVS and FNYEAQ. The CDR3 protein is CASSLSGQSLTDTQYF. DNA of the CDR3: TGTGCCAGCAGCTTATCGGGACAGAGCCTCACAGATACGCAGTATTTT. Using reference TRBV7-6 and TRBJ2-3 for the parts outside the CDR3, the full variable domain is GAGVSQSPRYKVTKRGQDVALRCDPISGHVSLYWYRQALGQGPEFLTYFNYEAQQDKSGLPNDRFSAERPEGSISTLTIQRTEQRDSAMYRCASSLSGQSLTDTQYFGPGTRLTVL.

This chain links TRBV7-2 with TRBJ1-3; D is possibly TRBD1 (5 bases). With 4 bases removed from V and 4 bases from J, the gap between germline ends came to 17 bases. Germline loops: CDR1 SGHTA, CDR2 FQGNSA. The CDR3 runs 16 residues. CDR3 in amino acids: CASSSQLRDSGNTIYF. CDR3 sequence (DNA): TGTGCCAGCAGCTCACAACTACGGGACTCCGGAAACACCATATATTTT. The whole variable domain, remainder taken from reference TRBV7-2 and TRBJ1-3, is GAGVSQSPSNKVTEKGKDVELRCDPISGHTALYWYRQSLGQGLEFLIYFQGNSAPDKSGLPSDRFSAERTGGSVSTLTIQRTQQEDSAVYLCASSSQLRDSGNTIYFGEGSWLTVV.

The chain recombines TRBV11-2 with TRBJ1-1; D perhaps matches TRBD1 (6 bases). The CDR3 is 14 amino acids. Germline values: CDR1 SGHAT, CDR2 FQNNGV. The V end was cut by 5 bases, the J end by 7 bases, with 17 bases between. Written as DNA, the CDR3 is TGTGCCAGCAGCCCAGAGGCCAGGGGCGGTGAAGCTTTCTTT. Encoded protein: CASSPEARGGEAFF. Together with reference TRBV11-2 and TRBJ1-1, the CDR3 gives the full variable domain: EAGVAQSPRYKIIEKRQSVAFWCNPISGHATLYWYQQILGQGPKLLIQFQNNGVVDDSQLPKDRFSAERLKGVDSTLKIQPAKLEDSAVYLCASSPEARGGEAFFGQGTRLTVV.

The table lists this clone with a few counts. The chain carries TRBV6-1 and TRBJ1-6; TRBD1 might be the D (5 bases). Germline V CDR1 and CDR2: MNHNS, SASEGT. Trimming removed 1 base from V and 8 bases from J, with 24 bases in between. This CDR3 contains 19 residues. The CDR3 sequence: CASSEGYPTGLSRDSPLHF. Here the CDR3 DNA reads TGTGCCAGCAGTGAAGGGTACCCCACGGGCCTGAGCAGGGATTCACCCCTCCACTTT.

The chain has TRBV19 and TRBJ2-1; 8 nucleotides align to TRBD2. Trimming removed 5 bases from V and 8 bases from J; junction bases left unmatched: 8. CDR3 length equals 14 residues. Per the germline V gene, CDR1 is LNHDA and CDR2 is SQIVND (reference sequence). Here the CDR3 DNA reads TGTGCCAGTAGTCTGGAGCGGGGGCGCGATGAGCAGTTCTTC. This codes for CASSLERGRDEQFF.

The J gene is TRBJ2-3, the V gene TRBV6-4, with a tentative D call TRBD2 (6 bases). CDR1 is MRHNA and CDR2 is SNTAGT in the germline V gene. The V gene lost 4 bases and the J gene lost 0 bases, with 8 bases spanning the gap. The length of the CDR3 is 14 residues. CDR3: CASSAGVSTDTQYF. CDR3 sequence (DNA): TGTGCCAGCAGTGCGGGGGTCAGCACAGATACGCAGTATTTT.

The chain is built from TRBV9 and TRBJ2-5; 11 bases map to TRBD1. V was clipped by 2 bases and J by 2 bases; unmatched bases: 5. CDR3 size: 16 residues. The germline V gene encodes CDR1 SGDLS and CDR2 YYNGEE. CDR3 in amino acids: CASSVGQGAFQETQYF. CDR3 DNA: TGTGCCAGCAGCGTTGGACAGGGGGCTTTTCAAGAGACCCAGTACTTC.

The chain uses TRBV27 and TRBJ2-7, with D perhaps TRBD1 or TRBD2 (7 bases each). CDR1 is MNHEY and CDR2 is SMNVEV in the germline V gene (reference sequence). CDR3 size: 17 residues. Trimming took off 2 bases at V and 5 bases at J, with 22 bases between the two ends. The CDR3: CASSLARGGGHSDEQYF. The CDR3 coding sequence is TGTGCCAGCAGTTTAGCAAGGGGAGGGGGCCATTCGGACGAGCAGTACTTC.

This clone was seen a few times. The V gene is TRBV29-1, the J gene TRBJ1-2; TRBD1 matches at 7 bases. V lost 6 bases, J lost 6 bases, and 7 bases stayed unmatched. CDR1 SQVTM and CDR2 ANQGSEA come from the germline V gene. This CDR3 contains 12 residues. CDR3 sequence reads: CSVLRDSNGYTF. The DNA for the CDR3 is TGCAGCGTCCTCCGGGACAGCAATGGCTACACCTTC.

This chain uses TRBV5-6 with TRBJ1-2; D not certain. This CDR3 is built from 16 residues. V lost 3 bases to trimming and J lost 7 bases, with 22 bases between them. Germline lookup yields CDR1 SGHDT and CDR2 YYEEEE. The DNA of the CDR3 is TGTGCCAGCAGCTCCCCTGTGTGGGAGCCATGGGGTGGCTACACCTTC. It codes for CASSSPVWEPWGGYTF. Complete variable domain (other parts from reference TRBV5-6 and TRBJ1-2): DAGVTQSPTHLIKTRGQQVTLRCSPKSGHDTVSWYQQALGQGPQFIFQYYEEEERQRGNFPDRFSGHQFPNYSSELNVNALLLGDSALYLCASSSPVWEPWGGYTFGSGTRLTVV.